The T cell receptor beta chain described here comes from a study of beta chain features in type 1 diabetes. General study findings and limits: Moderate but significant shortening of TCRB CDR3s was recorded in all four CD4+ subsets from Type 1 diabetes patients.

This clone has just a few counts. Its antigen is unidentified. The CDR3 runs 16 residues. The V segment lost 7 bases and the J segment 2 bases; nucleotides outside the gene matches: 13. CDR1 and CDR2 from the germline V gene are SGHVS and FQNEAQ. What was sequenced were expressed TCRB transcripts, since all of the isolated RNA had been reverse transcribed. Only in-frame clones appear in the TCRdb table, and some are missing; sequencing was by immunoSEQ multiplex PCR. Of about 190,000 clones detected, 7.8% appear once; the ten largest clones hold around 0.94%. The chain recombines TRBV7-8 with TRBJ1-1; 7 bases map to TRBD1. The TCR comes from a woman in her thirties or forties with type 1 diabetes. The sequenced sample consisted of central memory CD4+ T cells from blood. In DNA form, the CDR3 reads TGTGCCAGCACACCCCGACCGGGACAGTCCAACACTGAAGCTTTCTTT. Translation gives CASTPRPGQSNTEAFF.